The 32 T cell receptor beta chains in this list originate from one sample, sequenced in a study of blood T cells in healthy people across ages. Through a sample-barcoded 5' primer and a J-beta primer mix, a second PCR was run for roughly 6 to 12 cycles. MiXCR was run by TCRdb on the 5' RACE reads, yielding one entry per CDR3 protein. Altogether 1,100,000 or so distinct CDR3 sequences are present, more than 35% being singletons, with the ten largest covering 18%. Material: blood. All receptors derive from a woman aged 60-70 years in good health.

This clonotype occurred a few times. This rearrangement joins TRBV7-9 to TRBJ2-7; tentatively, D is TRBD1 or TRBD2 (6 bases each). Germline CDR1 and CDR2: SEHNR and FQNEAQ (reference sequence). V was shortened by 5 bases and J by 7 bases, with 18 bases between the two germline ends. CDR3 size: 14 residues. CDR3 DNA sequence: TGTGCCAGCAGCGGCGAGGGGGGAGAGGAGGAGCAGTACTTC. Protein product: CASSGEGGEEEQYF.

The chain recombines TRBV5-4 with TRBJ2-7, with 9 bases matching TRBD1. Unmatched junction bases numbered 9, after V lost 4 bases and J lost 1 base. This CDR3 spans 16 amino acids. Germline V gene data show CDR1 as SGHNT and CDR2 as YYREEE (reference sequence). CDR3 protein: CASSPERQGESYEQYF. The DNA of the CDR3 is TGTGCCAGCAGCCCTGAGAGACAGGGGGAATCCTACGAGCAGTACTTC.

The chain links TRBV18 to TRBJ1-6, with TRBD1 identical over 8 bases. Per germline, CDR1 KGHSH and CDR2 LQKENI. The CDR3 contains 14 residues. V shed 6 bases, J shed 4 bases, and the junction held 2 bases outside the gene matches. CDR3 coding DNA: TGTGCCAGCTCGAGGGACAGGTATAATTCACCCCTCCACTTT. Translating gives CASSRDRYNSPLHF.

Here the CDR3 DNA reads TGTGCCAGCAGCTCCGCAGGGGGATCTGCGGAGACCCAGTACTTC. Its protein is CASSSAGGSAETQYF. The chain links TRBV9 to TRBJ2-7; 7 bases match TRBD1. The last part of the DNA fits TRBJ2-5 better; the J call may be wrong. Germline CDR1 and CDR2: SGDLS and YYNGEE. The CDR3 has 15 residues.

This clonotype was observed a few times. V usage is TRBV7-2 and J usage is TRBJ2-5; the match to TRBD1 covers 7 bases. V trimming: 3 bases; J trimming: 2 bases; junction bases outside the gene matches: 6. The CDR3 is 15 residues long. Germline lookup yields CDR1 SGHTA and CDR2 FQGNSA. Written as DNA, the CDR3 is TGTGCCAGCAGCTTGGGGGACAGAAAGCAAGAGACCCAGTACTTC. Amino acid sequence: CASSLGDRKQETQYF.

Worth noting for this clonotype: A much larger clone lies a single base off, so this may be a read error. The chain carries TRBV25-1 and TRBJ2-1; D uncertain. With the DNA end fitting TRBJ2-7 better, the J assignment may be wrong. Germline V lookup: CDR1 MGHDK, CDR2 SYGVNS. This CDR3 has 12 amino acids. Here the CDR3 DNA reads TGTGCCAGCAGGAGCTCCTACAATGAGCAGTACTTC. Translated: CASRSSYNEQYF.

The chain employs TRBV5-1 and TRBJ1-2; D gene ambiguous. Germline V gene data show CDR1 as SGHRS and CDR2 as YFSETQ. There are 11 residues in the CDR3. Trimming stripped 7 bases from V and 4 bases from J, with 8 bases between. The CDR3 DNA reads TGCGCCAGCTCGAACAGCTATGGCTACACCTTC. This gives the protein CASSNSYGYTF.

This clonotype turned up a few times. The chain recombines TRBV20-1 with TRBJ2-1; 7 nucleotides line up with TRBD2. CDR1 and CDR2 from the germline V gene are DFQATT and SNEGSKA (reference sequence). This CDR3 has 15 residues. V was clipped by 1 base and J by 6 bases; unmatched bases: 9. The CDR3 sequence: CSARGYREASNEQFF. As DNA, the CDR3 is TGCAGTGCTAGAGGGTACCGGGAGGCGAGCAATGAGCAGTTCTTC.

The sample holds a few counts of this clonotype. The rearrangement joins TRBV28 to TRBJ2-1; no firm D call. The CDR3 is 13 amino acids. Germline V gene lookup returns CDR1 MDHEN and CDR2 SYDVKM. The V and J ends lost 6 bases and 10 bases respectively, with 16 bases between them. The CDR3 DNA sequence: TGTGCCAGCAGCTCACTCCCACTCGGGGAGCAGTTCTTC. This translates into CASSSLPLGEQFF.

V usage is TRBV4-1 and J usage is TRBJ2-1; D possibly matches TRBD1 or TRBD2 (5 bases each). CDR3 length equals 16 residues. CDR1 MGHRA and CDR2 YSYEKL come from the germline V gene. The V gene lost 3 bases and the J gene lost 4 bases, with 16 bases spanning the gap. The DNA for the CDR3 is TGCGCCAGCAGCCATCCCGCCGAGGGGCCTTACAATGAGCAGTTCTTC. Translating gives CASSHPAEGPYNEQFF.

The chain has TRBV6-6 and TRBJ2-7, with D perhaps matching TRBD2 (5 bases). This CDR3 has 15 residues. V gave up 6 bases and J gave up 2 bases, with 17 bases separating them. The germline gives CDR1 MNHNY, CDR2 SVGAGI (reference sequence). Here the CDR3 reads CASSQFGLPTYEQYF. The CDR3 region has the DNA TGTGCCAGCAGCCAATTCGGACTCCCAACCTACGAGCAGTACTTC.

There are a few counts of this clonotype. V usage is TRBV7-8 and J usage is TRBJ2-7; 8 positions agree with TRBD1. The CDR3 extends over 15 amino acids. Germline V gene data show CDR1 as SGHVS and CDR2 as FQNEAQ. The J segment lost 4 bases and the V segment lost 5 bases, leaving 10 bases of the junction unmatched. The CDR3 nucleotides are TGTGCCAGCAGCCCAGACGGGACAGGAGAATACGAGCAGTACTTC. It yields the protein CASSPDGTGEYEQYF.

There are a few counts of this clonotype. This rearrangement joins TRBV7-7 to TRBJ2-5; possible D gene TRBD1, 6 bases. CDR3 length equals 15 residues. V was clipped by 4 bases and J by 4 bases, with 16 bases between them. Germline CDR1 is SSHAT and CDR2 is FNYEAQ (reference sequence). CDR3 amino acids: CASSSAGVSGETQYF. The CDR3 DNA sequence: TGTGCCAGCAGCTCTGCAGGGGTATCGGGAGAGACCCAGTACTTC. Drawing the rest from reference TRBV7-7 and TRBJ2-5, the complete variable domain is GAGVSQSPRYKVTKRGQDVTLRCDPISSHATLYWYQQALGQGPEFLTYFNYEAQPDKSGLPSDRFSAERPEGSISTLTIQRTEQRDSAMYRCASSSAGVSGETQYFGPGTRLLVL.

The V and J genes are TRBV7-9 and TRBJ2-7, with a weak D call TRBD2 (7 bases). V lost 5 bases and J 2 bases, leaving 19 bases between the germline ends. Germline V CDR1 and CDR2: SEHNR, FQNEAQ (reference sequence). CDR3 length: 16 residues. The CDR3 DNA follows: TGTGCCAGCAGCCCTGGGACGGGGGGCAGAACCTACGAGCAGTACTTC. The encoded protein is CASSPGTGGRTYEQYF.

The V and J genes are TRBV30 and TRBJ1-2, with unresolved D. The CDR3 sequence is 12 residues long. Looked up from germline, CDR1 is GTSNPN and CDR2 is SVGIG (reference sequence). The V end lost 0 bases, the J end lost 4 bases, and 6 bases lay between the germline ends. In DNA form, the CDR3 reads TGTGCCTGGAGTGTACGTATCTATGGCTACACCTTC. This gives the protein CAWSVRIYGYTF.

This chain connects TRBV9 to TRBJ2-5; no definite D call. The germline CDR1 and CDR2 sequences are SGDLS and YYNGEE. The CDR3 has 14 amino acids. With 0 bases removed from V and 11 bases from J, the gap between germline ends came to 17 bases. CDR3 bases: TGTGCCAGCAGCGTAGCGGTCCGGAGTAATGAGCAGTACTTC. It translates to CASSVAVRSNEQYF.

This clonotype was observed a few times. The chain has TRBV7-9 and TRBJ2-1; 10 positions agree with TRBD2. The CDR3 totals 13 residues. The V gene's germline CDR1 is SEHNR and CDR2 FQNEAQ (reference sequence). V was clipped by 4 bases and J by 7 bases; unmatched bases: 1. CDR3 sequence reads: CASSSGLANEQFF. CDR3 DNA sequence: TGTGCCAGCAGCTCGGGACTAGCGAATGAGCAGTTCTTC. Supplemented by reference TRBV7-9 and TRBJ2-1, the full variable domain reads DTGVSQNPRHKITKRGQNVTFRCDPISEHNRLYWYRQTLGQGPEFLTYFQNEAQLEKSRLLSDRFSAERPKGSFSTLEIQRTEQGDSAMYLCASSSGLANEQFFGPGTRLTVL.

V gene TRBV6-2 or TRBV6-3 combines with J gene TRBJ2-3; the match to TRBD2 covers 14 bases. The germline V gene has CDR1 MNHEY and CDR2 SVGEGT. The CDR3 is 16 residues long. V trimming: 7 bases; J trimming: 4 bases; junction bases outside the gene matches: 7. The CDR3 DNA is TGTGCCAGCAAACCGAGACTAGCGGGAGGGTCAGATACGCAGTATTTT. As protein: CASKPRLAGGSDTQYF.

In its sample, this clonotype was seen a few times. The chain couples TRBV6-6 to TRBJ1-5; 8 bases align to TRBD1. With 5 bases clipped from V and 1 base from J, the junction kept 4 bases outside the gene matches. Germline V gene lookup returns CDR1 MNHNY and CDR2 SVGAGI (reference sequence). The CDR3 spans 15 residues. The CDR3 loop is CASSGQGGSNQPQHF. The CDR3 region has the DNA TGTGCCAGCAGTGGACAGGGAGGAAGCAATCAGCCCCAGCATTTT.

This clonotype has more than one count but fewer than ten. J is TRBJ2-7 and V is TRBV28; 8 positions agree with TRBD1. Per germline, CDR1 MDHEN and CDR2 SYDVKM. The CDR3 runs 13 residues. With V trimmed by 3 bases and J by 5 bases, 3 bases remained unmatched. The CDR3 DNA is TGTGCCAGCAGTTTTGACAGGGGAGACGAGCAGTACTTC. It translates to CASSFDRGDEQYF.

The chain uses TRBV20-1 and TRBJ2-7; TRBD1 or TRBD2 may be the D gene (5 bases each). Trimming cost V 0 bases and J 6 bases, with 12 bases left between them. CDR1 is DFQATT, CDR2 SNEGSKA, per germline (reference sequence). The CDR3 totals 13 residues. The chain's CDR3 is CSAREGARGEQYF. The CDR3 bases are TGCAGTGCTAGAGAGGGAGCAAGGGGCGAGCAGTACTTC.

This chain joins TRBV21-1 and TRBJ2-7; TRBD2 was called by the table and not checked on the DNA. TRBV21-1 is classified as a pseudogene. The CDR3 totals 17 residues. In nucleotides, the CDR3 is TGTACCAGCAGCACCCGGACTAGCGGGAAGAACTCCTACGAGCAGTACTTC. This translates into CTSSTRTSGKNSYEQYF.

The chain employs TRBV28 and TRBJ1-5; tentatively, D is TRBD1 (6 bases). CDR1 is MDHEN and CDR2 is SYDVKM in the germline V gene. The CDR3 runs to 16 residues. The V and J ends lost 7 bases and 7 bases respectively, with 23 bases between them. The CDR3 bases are TGTGCCAGCAATCCTATGGGGGGGCAGGGAGGCCAGCCCCAGCATTTT. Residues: CASNPMGGQGGQPQHF.

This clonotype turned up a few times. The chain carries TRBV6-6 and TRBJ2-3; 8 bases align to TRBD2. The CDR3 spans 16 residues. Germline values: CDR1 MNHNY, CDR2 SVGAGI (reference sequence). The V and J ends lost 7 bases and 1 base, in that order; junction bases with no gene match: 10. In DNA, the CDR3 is TGTGCCAGCATCTATCTCGCGACTAGCGGCACAGATACGCAGTATTTT. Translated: CASIYLATSGTDTQYF.

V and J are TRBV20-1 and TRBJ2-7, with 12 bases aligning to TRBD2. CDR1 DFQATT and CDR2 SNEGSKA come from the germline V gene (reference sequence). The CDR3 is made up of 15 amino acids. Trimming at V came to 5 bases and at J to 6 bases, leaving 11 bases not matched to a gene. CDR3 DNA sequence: TGCAGTGCTTCGACTCCCGGGACTAGCGGGCTCGAGCAGTACTTC. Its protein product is CSASTPGTSGLEQYF.

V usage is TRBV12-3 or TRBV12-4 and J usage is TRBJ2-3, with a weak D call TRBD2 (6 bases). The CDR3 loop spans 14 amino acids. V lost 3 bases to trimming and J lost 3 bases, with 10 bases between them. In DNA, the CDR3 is TGTGCCAGCAGTTTCGGAGGGGAAACAGATACGCAGTATTTT. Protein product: CASSFGGETDTQYF.

CDR3 DNA: TGCGCCAGCAGCCAATACCCGGGCCTGGATACGCAGTATTTT. This encodes CASSQYPGLDTQYF. The genes are TRBV4-1 and TRBJ2-3; no firm D call. Germline V gives CDR1 MGHRA, CDR2 YSYEKL. V was cut by 2 bases and J by 6 bases, with 12 bases left in between. This CDR3 is 14 amino acids long.

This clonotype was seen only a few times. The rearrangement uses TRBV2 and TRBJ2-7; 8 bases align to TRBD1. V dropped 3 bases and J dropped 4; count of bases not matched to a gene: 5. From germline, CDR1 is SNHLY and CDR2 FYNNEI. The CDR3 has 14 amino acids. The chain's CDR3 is CASSDLDRAYEQYF. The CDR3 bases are TGTGCCAGCAGTGACTTGGACAGGGCTTACGAGCAGTACTTC. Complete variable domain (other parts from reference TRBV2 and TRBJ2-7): EPEVTQTPSHQVTQMGQEVILRCVPISNHLYFYWYRQILGQKVEFLVSFYNNEISEKSEIFDDQFSVERPDGSNFTLKIRSTKLEDSAMYFCASSDLDRAYEQYFGPGTRLTVT.

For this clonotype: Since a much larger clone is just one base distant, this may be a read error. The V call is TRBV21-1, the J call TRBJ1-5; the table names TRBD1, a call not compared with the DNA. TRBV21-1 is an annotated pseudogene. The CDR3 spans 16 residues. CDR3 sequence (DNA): TGTGCCAGCCCCCTACCCCGGACAGGGTATAGGCAGCCCCGGCATTTT. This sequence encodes CASPLPRTGYRQPRHF.

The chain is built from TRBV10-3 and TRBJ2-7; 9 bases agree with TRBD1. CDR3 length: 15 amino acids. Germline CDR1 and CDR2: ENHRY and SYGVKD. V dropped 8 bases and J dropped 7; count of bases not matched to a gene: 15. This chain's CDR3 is CAISAPGQGSWEQYF. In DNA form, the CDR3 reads TGTGCCATCTCCGCCCCGGGACAGGGTTCTTGGGAGCAGTACTTC.

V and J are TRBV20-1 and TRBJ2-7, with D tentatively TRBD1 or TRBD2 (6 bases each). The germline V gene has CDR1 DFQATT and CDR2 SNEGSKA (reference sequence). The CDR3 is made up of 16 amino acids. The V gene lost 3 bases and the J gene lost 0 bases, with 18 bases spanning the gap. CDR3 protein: CSASGGQLRSSYEQYF. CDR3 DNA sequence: TGCAGTGCTAGCGGGGGCCAATTGAGGAGCTCCTACGAGCAGTACTTC.

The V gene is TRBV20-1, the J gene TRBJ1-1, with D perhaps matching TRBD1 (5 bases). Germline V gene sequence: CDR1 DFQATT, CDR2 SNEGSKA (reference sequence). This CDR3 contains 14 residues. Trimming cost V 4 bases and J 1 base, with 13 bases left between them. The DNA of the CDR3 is TGCAGTGCTAATCGTGCGGGACCGAACACTGAAGCTTTCTTT. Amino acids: CSANRAGPNTEAFF.